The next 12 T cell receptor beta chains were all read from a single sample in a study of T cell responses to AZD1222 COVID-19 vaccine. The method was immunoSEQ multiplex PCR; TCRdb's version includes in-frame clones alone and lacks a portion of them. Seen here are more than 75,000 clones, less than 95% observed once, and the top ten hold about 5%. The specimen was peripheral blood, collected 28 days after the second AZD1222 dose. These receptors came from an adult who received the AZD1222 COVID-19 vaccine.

The CDR3: CASSPPGASQPQHF. As DNA, the CDR3 is TGTGCCAGCAGTCCCCCAGGGGCGAGTCAGCCCCAGCATTTT. The chain recombines TRBV28 with TRBJ1-5, with D tentatively TRBD1 (6 bases). In germline, CDR1 is MDHEN, CDR2 SYDVKM. The CDR3 spans 14 residues. Trimming took off 5 bases at V and 6 bases at J, with 14 bases between the two ends.

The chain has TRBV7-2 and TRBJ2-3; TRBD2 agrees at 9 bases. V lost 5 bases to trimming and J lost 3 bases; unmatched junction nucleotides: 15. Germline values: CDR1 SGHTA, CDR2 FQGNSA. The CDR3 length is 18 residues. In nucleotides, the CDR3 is TGTGCCAGCAGCCCGCGAGGGTTTGCGGGGGGGACTACAGATACGCAGTATTTT. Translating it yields CASSPRGFAGGTTDTQYF.

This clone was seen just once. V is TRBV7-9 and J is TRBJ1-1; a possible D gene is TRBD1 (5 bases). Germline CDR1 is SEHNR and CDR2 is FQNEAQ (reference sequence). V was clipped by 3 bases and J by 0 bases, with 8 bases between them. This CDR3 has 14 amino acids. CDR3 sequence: CASSLGEVNTEAFF. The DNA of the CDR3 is TGTGCCAGCAGCTTGGGGGAGGTGAACACTGAAGCTTTCTTT.

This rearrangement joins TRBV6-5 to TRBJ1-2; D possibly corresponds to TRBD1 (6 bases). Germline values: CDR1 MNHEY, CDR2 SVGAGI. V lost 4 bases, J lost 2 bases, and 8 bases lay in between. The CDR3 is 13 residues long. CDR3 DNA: TGTGCCAGCAGTTTCGACAGGAACTATGGCTACACCTTC. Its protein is CASSFDRNYGYTF.

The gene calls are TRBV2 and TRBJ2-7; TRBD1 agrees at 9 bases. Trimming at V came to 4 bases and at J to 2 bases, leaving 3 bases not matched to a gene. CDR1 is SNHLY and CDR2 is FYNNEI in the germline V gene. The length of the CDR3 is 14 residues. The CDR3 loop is CASSVDRGAYEQYF. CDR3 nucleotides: TGTGCCAGCAGTGTGGACAGGGGTGCCTACGAGCAGTACTTC. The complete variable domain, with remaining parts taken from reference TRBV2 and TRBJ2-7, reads EPEVTQTPSHQVTQMGQEVILRCVPISNHLYFYWYRQILGQKVEFLVSFYNNEISEKSEIFDDQFSVERPDGSNFTLKIRSTKLEDSAMYFCASSVDRGAYEQYFGPGTRLTVT.

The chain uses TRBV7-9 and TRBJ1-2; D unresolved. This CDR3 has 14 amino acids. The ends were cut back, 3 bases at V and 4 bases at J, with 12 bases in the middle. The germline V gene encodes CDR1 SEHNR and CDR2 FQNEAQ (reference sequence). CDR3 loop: CASSLLEGLYGYTF. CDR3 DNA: TGTGCCAGCAGCTTGTTGGAGGGCCTCTATGGCTACACCTTC.

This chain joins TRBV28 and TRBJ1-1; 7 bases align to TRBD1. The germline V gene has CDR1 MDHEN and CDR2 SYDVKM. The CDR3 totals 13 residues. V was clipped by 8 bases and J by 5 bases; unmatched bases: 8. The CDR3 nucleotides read TGTGCCAGCGCCCTTAGACAGGGTACTGAAGCTTTCTTT. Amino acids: CASALRQGTEAFF.

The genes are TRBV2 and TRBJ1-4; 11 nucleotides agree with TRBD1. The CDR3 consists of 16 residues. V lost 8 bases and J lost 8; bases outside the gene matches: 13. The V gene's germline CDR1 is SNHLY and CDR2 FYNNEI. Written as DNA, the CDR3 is TGTGCCAGCTTAATGGGACCGGGACAGGGGGTGGAAAAACTGTTTTTT. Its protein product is CASLMGPGQGVEKLFF. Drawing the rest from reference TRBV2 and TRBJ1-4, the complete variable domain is EPEVTQTPSHQVTQMGQEVILRCVPISNHLYFYWYRQILGQKVEFLVSFYNNEISEKSEIFDDQFSVERPDGSNFTLKIRSTKLEDSAMYFCASLMGPGQGVEKLFFGSGTQLSVL.

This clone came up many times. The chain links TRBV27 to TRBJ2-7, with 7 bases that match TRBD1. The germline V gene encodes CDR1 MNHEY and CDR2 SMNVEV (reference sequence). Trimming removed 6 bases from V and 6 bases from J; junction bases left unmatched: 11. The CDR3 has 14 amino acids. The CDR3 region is CASRTTGPSSEQYF. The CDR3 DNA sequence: TGTGCCAGCAGGACGACAGGGCCATCGAGCGAGCAGTACTTC.

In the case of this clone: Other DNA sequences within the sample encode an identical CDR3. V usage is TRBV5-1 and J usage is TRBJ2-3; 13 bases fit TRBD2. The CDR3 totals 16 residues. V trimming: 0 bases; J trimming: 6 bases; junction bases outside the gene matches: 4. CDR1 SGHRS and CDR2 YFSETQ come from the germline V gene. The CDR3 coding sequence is TGCGCCAGCAGCTTGGGTGGGACTAGCGGGGTTGATACGCAGTATTTT. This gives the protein CASSLGGTSGVDTQYF.

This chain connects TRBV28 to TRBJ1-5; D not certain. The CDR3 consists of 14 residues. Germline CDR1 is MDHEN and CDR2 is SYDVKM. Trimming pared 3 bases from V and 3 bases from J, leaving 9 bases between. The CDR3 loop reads CASSFRANNQPQHF. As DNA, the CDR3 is TGTGCCAGCAGTTTTAGGGCCAACAATCAGCCCCAGCATTTT.

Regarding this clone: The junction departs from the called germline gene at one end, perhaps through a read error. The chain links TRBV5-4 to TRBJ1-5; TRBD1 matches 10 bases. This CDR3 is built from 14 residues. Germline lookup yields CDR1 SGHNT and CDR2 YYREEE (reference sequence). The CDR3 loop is CASSLTGGNQPQHF. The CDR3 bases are TGTGCCAGCAGTCTGACAGGGGGCAACCAGCCCCAGCATTTT.